Described below is a single T cell receptor beta chain sequence and its context. Its antigen is unknown. The sample comes from a study of graft-versus-host responses after intestinal transplantation. About the study: Among the recipients, transplants were multivisceral, liver-intestinal, or isolated intestinal. All recipients got anti-thymocyte globulin induction, then tacrolimus and steroids for approximately 3 years. Findings and caveats of the study: Early post-transplant HvG declines tracked with peak circulating GvH clone levels. The recipient marrow held GvH clones, and some of them showed up first in ileum or blood.

Germline values: CDR1 SGHRS, CDR2 YFSETQ. There are 15 residues in the CDR3. Trimming cost V 0 bases and J 4 bases, with 8 bases left between them. TCRdb keeps only in-frame clones here, not all; method: immunoSEQ multiplex PCR. Of about 88,000 clones listed, around 93% are singletons. V and J are TRBV5-1 and TRBJ2-6; D gene uncertain. The clonotype was recovered from a human donor who was the organ donor for an intestinal transplant. Sequenced here: unstimulated CD4+ T cells sorted from spleen or lymph node cells, sampled before transplant. Here the CDR3 reads CASSLAFQGANVLTF. The CDR3 coding sequence is TGCGCCAGCAGCTTGGCATTCCAAGGGGCCAACGTCCTGACTTTC.